This TCR beta chain is from a study of molecular identifiers for immune sequencing clone quantification. Naive CD8 T cells, phenotype CD8+CD4-CCR7+CD45RA+, were sorted. TCR libraries were built in bulk with a published protocol and specific TCR primers. TCRdb re-derived calls from the PCR reads in MiXCR, one entry per CDR3 protein. The sample consists of 400,000 to 600,000 distinct CDR3 sequences, roughly a fifth of them appearing once. The CDR3 is 15 residues long. The germline CDR1 and CDR2 sequences are LGHNA and YSLEER. Trimming stripped 0 bases from V and 7 bases from J, with 16 bases between. This clonotype was seen more than once but under ten times.

The specimen was naive CD8+ T cells from blood, with Jurkat cell RNA spiked in. Regarding subset: FACS-sorted CD8+CD4-CCR7+CD45RA+ naive T cells. The J gene is TRBJ2-7, the V gene TRBV4-3; TRBD1 or TRBD2 may be the D gene (6 bases each). This TCR derives from a human donor in good health. Some libraries in this study had Jurkat cell RNA spiked in. The CDR3, as DNA: TGCGCCAGCAGCCAAGAGAGGGGGGCGGGTGATGAGCAGTACTTC. Encoded protein: CASSQERGAGDEQYF.